This entry concerns a single T cell receptor (beta chain). Its antigen is still unknown. These data come from a study of post-analysis software for immune sequencing data. Study observations and caveats: Five or six TRBV segments, TRBV5-6, TRBV5-1 and TRBV20-1 among them, were found more frequent in patients than controls.

Germline V gives CDR1 SGHRS, CDR2 YFSETQ. CDR3 length: 15 amino acids. The V end lost 0 bases, the J end lost 2 bases, and 11 bases lay between the germline ends. Unique molecular identifiers featured in each of the TCR beta cDNA libraries. TCRdb redid the calling of the PCR reads with MiXCR, one entry per CDR3 protein. The sample carries hundreds of thousands of distinct CDR3 sequences, roughly 29% recorded once. The V gene is TRBV5-1, the J gene TRBJ1-1; no clear D. The sample taken for sequencing was blood. The receptor was derived from a girl between 10 and 17 years old with multiple sclerosis. CDR3 sequence: CASSLGAGTNTEAFF. The DNA for the CDR3 is TGCGCCAGCAGCTTGGGTGCAGGTACAAACACTGAAGCTTTCTTT. The entire variable domain, with the rest obtained from reference TRBV5-1 and TRBJ1-1, is as follows: KAGVTQTPRYLIKTRGQQVTLSCSPISGHRSVSWYQQTPGQGLQFLFEYFSETQRNKGNFPGRFSGRQFSNSRSEMNVSTLELGDSALYLCASSLGAGTNTEAFFGQGTRLTVV.